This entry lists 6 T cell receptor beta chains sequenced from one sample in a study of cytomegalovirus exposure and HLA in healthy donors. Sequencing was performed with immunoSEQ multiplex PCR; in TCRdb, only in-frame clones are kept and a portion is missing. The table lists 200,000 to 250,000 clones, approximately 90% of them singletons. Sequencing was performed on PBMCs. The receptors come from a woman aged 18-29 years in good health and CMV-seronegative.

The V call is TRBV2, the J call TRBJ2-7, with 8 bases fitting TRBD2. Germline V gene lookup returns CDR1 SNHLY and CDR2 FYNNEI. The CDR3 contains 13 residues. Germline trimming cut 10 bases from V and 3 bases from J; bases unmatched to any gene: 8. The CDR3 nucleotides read TGTGCCACCCGGACTAGCCCAAGCTACGAGCAGTACTTC. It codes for CATRTSPSYEQYF.

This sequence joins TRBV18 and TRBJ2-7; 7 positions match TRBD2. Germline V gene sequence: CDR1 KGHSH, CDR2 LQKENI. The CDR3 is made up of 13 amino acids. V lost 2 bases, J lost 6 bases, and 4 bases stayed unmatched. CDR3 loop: CASSPLGEGEQYF. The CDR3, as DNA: TGTGCCAGCTCACCATTAGGGGAGGGCGAGCAGTACTTC. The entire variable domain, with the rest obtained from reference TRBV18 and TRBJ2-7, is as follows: NAGVMQNPRHLVRRRGQEARLRCSPMKGHSHVYWYRQLPEEGLKFMVYLQKENIIDESGMPKERFSAEFPKEGPSILRIQQVVRGDSAAYFCASSPLGEGEQYFGPGTRLTVT.

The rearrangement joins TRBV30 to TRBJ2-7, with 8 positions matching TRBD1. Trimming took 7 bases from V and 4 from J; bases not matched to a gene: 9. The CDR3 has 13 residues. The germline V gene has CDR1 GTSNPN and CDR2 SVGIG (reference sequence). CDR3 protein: CALYRTGRYEQYF. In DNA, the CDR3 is TGTGCCTTATACCGGACAGGGAGGTACGAGCAGTACTTC.

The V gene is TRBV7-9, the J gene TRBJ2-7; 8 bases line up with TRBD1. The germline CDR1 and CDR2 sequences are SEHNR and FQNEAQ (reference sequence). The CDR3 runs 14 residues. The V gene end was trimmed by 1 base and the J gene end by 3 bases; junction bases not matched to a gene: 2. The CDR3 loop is CASSLVTGGYEQYF. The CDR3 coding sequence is TGTGCCAGCAGCTTAGTCACAGGGGGCTACGAGCAGTACTTC.

CDR3 bases: TGTGCCAGCAGCTCCGCTGGGGGGACAGGAGCCTACGAGCAGTACTTC. Protein product: CASSSAGGTGAYEQYF. The chain uses TRBV5-4 and TRBJ2-7, with 8 bases identical to TRBD1. The CDR3 has 16 amino acids. The V gene end was trimmed by 3 bases and the J gene end by 2 bases; junction bases not matched to a gene: 10. Germline lookup yields CDR1 SGHNT and CDR2 YYREEE (reference sequence).

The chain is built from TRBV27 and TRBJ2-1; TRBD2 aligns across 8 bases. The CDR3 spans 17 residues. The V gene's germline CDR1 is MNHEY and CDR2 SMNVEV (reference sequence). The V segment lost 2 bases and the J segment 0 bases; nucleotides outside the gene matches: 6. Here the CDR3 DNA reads TGTGCCAGCAGTTTACAACTAGCGGCGTCCTCCTACAATGAGCAGTTCTTC. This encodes CASSLQLAASSYNEQFF.